A single sample gave rise to the 14 T cell receptor beta chains below, sequenced in a study of TIL therapy for anti-PD-1-resistant metastatic lung cancer. Sequencing used immunoSEQ v3. Here immunoSEQ multiplex PCR was the method, and the copy in TCRdb shows in-frame clones only, minus some. The table has approximately 20,000 clones, almost 80% seen once. Time point: pre-treatment sample, taken before nivolumab and TIL therapy. Sequenced material: blood, taken at baseline. The receptor source for this set is a person aged 25-79 years with non-small cell lung cancer.

The table lists this clone with a few counts. The chain employs TRBV6-5 and TRBJ2-3, with D perhaps TRBD2 (7 bases). V lost 2 bases and J lost 3, with 9 bases in between. The germline V gene encodes CDR1 MNHEY and CDR2 SVGAGI. The CDR3 runs to 14 residues. CDR3 amino acids: CASSYGGATDTQYF. The CDR3 DNA follows: TGTGCCAGCAGTTACGGGGGGGCTACAGATACGCAGTATTTT.

The chain has TRBV11-2 and TRBJ1-1; TRBD1 is a possible D gene (5 bases). CDR1 SGHAT and CDR2 FQNNGV come from the germline V gene. There are 14 residues in the CDR3. Deletions cut 6 bases from V and 4 bases from J, with 15 bases between. The CDR3, as DNA: TGTGCCAGCAGGCCAGAGTTGGGGGGCACTGAAGCTTTCTTT. Translated, it gives CASRPELGGTEAFF.

V usage is TRBV6-2 or TRBV6-3 and J usage is TRBJ1-2; 8 nucleotides line up with TRBD1. The CDR3 consists of 13 residues. From germline, CDR1 is MNHEY and CDR2 SVGEGT. Losses at the gene ends were 5 bases for V and 4 bases for J; bases not matched to a gene: 3. DNA of the CDR3: TGTGCCAGCAGTCAAACAGGGGGCTATGGCTACACCTTC. Amino acid sequence: CASSQTGGYGYTF.

The rearrangement uses TRBV18 and TRBJ2-3; TRBD2 aligns across 7 bases. The CDR3 spans 14 residues. V lost 6 bases and J lost 4; bases outside the gene matches: 7. Germline values: CDR1 KGHSH, CDR2 LQKENI. The CDR3 bases are TGTGCCAGCTCCCGCGGGGGTAGCCCAGATACGCAGTATTTT. It codes for CASSRGGSPDTQYF.

The chain recombines TRBV5-4 with TRBJ2-1, with D unclear. The CDR3 totals 13 residues. Looked up from germline, CDR1 is SGHNT and CDR2 is YYREEE (reference sequence). V lost 0 bases to trimming and J lost 6 bases, with 7 bases between them. CDR3 nucleotide sequence: TGTGCCAGCAGCTTGGGGGTCCTCAATGAGCAGTTCTTC. Its protein product is CASSLGVLNEQFF.

The gene calls are TRBV4-3 and TRBJ1-6, with D tentatively TRBD1 (5 bases). Germline CDR1 is LGHNA and CDR2 is YSLEER. The CDR3 loop spans 15 amino acids. Trimming took off 0 bases at V and 7 bases at J, with 10 bases between the two ends. CDR3 bases: TGCGCCAGCAGCCAAGATAGGCAGGGAAATTCACCCCTCCACTTT. Translation: CASSQDRQGNSPLHF.

The rearrangement links TRBV28 to TRBJ1-5; D unclear. Germline CDR1 and CDR2: MDHEN and SYDVKM. This CDR3 comprises 15 residues. V gave up 3 bases and J gave up 3 bases, with 12 bases separating them. For the CDR3, the DNA is TGTGCCAGCAGTTTTTACGGTGACACCAATCAGCCCCAGCATTTT. Translating it yields CASSFYGDTNQPQHF. Using reference TRBV28 and TRBJ1-5 for the parts outside the CDR3, the full variable domain is DVKVTQSSRYLVKRTGEKVFLECVQDMDHENMFWYRQDPGLGLRLIYFSYDVKMKEKGDIPEGYSVSREKKERFSLILESASTNQTSMYLCASSFYGDTNQPQHFGDGTRLSIL.

The genes are TRBV7-6 and TRBJ2-5; the D gene is possibly TRBD2 (5 bases). The germline CDR1 and CDR2 sequences are SGHVS and FNYEAQ. The CDR3 runs 15 residues. V was trimmed by 3 bases and J by 4 bases, leaving 15 bases between them. DNA of the CDR3: TGTGCCAGCAGCTTCCAGCGGTCCCGGGGAGAGACCCAGTACTTC. This encodes CASSFQRSRGETQYF.

The rearrangement uses TRBV7-7 and TRBJ2-3, with a weak D call TRBD2 (7 bases). This CDR3 contains 14 residues. CDR1 is SSHAT and CDR2 is FNYEAQ in the germline V gene (reference sequence). The germline V and J ends were trimmed by 5 bases and 5 bases, with 14 bases remaining between them. CDR3 bases: TGTGCCAGCAGCCCCGGGGGGCGGAAAGATACGCAGTATTTT. Its translation: CASSPGGRKDTQYF.

This clone was counted a few times. The chain links TRBV25-1 to TRBJ1-6; D is undetermined. CDR3 length: 14 amino acids. The V end lost 2 bases, the J end lost 8 bases, and 10 bases lay between the germline ends. CDR1 and CDR2 from the germline V gene are MGHDK and SYGVNS. The CDR3 loop is CASSERTEYSPLHF. The CDR3 DNA is TGTGCCAGCAGTGAAAGAACGGAGTATTCACCCCTCCACTTT.

This clone was seen a handful of times. The V and J genes are TRBV25-1 and TRBJ1-2; no definite D call. Trimming left V 4 bases short and J 2 bases short, with 14 bases between. This CDR3 is 15 amino acids long. From germline, CDR1 is MGHDK and CDR2 SYGVNS. CDR3 loop: CASSGGPNQNYGYTF. DNA for the CDR3: TGTGCCAGCAGTGGGGGTCCTAACCAAAACTATGGCTACACCTTC.

This clone was seen only a few times. DNA of the CDR3: TGTGCCAGCAGCGTGACACCTACCGTTGAAGCTTTCTTT. Its translation is CASSVTPTVEAFF. This rearrangement joins TRBV9 to TRBJ1-1; D is unclear. V was trimmed by 2 bases and J by 7 bases, leaving 12 bases between them. The CDR3 consists of 13 residues. The germline CDR1 and CDR2 sequences are SGDLS and YYNGEE.

To note about this clone: The same CDR3 is also encoded by other DNA sequences in this sample. The chain employs TRBV4-1 and TRBJ2-5, with D possibly TRBD2 on 6 matching bases. CDR1 and CDR2 (germline): MGHRA, YSYEKL. The CDR3 consists of 14 residues. V lost 0 bases and J lost 4, with 9 bases in between. The DNA of the CDR3 is TGCGCCAGCAGCCAAGATCGGAGGGGAGAGACCCAGTACTTC. Translating gives CASSQDRRGETQYF.

V is TRBV30 and J is TRBJ2-5; no firm D call. The CDR3 covers 11 residues. The V end lost 4 bases, the J end lost 2 bases, and 5 bases lay between the germline ends. Germline V gene sequence: CDR1 GTSNPN, CDR2 SVGIG (reference sequence). The CDR3 DNA reads as TGTGCCTGGAATCAGCAAGAGACCCAGTACTTC. Protein product: CAWNQQETQYF.